What follows are 17 T cell receptor beta chains derived from one specimen sequenced in a study of blood T cell repertoires in COVID-19. Here immunoSEQ multiplex PCR was the method, and the copy in TCRdb shows in-frame clones only, minus some. The sample lists fewer than 90,000 clones, roughly 95% occurring once. The sequencing sample was made of peripheral blood. These receptors all stem from a human donor with active COVID-19. The donor label of this sample is uncertain.

The chain uses TRBV11-2 and TRBJ2-1; 9 bases align to TRBD2. J lost 2 bases, V lost 3 bases, and 11 bases had no gene match. This CDR3 has 18 amino acids. The germline gives CDR1 SGHAT, CDR2 FQNNGV. The CDR3, as DNA: TGTGCCAGCAGCTTGGCTCTAGCGGGACTTGGAACCTACAATGAGCAGTTCTTC. Amino acid sequence: CASSLALAGLGTYNEQFF. Full variable domain (rest looked up from reference TRBV11-2 and TRBJ2-1): EAGVAQSPRYKIIEKRQSVAFWCNPISGHATLYWYQQILGQGPKLLIQFQNNGVVDDSQLPKDRFSAERLKGVDSTLKIQPAKLEDSAVYLCASSLALAGLGTYNEQFFGPGTRLTVL.

The gene calls are TRBV10-3 and TRBJ1-2; tentatively, D is TRBD1 (5 bases). The CDR3 has 11 residues. V was shortened by 6 bases and J by 5 bases, with 7 bases between the two germline ends. Per germline, CDR1 ENHRY and CDR2 SYGVKD. This chain's CDR3 is CAIRQEYGYTF. The CDR3, as DNA: TGTGCCATCAGACAGGAATATGGCTACACCTTC.

This chain joins TRBV3-1 (or the pseudogene TRBV3-2) and TRBJ1-1; D remains ambiguous. Trimming removed 0 bases from V and 1 base from J, with 15 bases in between. The CDR3 has 17 residues. CDR1 and CDR2 from the germline V gene are LGHDT and YNNKEL (reference sequence). The CDR3 region has the DNA TGTGCCAGCAGCCAAGATTATGGAGTGGGGAGGAACACTGAAGCTTTCTTT. Protein sequence: CASSQDYGVGRNTEAFF.

The chain employs TRBV19 and TRBJ1-1; tentatively, D is TRBD1 (5 bases). Germline CDR1 and CDR2: LNHDA and SQIVND (reference sequence). Trimming removed 7 bases at V and 3 bases at J, with 12 bases between. The CDR3 is 13 residues long. The CDR3 region has the DNA TGTGCCAGTAAAGTGCAAGGGGACACTGAAGCTTTCTTT. It yields the protein CASKVQGDTEAFF.

The V call is TRBV6-5, the J call TRBJ2-7, with D possibly TRBD2 on 6 matching bases. Germline loops: CDR1 MNHEY, CDR2 SVGAGI. V lost 7 bases to trimming and J lost 3 bases, with 19 bases between them. The CDR3 is 15 amino acids. DNA of the CDR3: TGTGCCAGCATCCCCATGACCTTCGGGGGCTACGAGCAGTACTTC. Residues: CASIPMTFGGYEQYF.

This sequence joins TRBV7-2 and TRBJ1-5, with TRBD1 matching over 7 bases. J was trimmed by 6 bases and V by 1 base; bases with no gene match: 9. The CDR3 spans 16 residues. In germline, CDR1 is SGHTA, CDR2 FQGNSA. CDR3 sequence: CASSLGTGFSGQPQHF. DNA of the CDR3: TGTGCCAGCAGCTTAGGGACAGGTTTCTCGGGTCAGCCCCAGCATTTT.

The rearrangement links TRBV18 to TRBJ1-6, with 9 bases lining up with TRBD1. V was pared by 3 bases and J by 9 bases, with 6 bases of the junction left unmatched. Germline values: CDR1 KGHSH, CDR2 LQKENI. The length of the CDR3 is 15 residues. CDR3 DNA: TGTGCCAGCTCACCTTCCGGGACAGGGAGTTCACCCCTCCACTTT. Protein: CASSPSGTGSSPLHF.

The chain combines TRBV6-5 with TRBJ1-2; D is undetermined. Trimming cost V 6 bases and J 6 bases, with 17 bases left between them. The CDR3 consists of 14 residues. Germline loops: CDR1 MNHEY, CDR2 SVGAGI. In nucleotides, the CDR3 is TGTGCCAGCAGCCGCGTTAGTGGGGAGGATGGCTACACCTTC. This codes for CASSRVSGEDGYTF.

This clone appeared a few times. The V call is TRBV5-8, the J call TRBJ1-2, with TRBD1 matching 7 bases. Germline trimming cut 4 bases from V and 4 bases from J; bases unmatched to any gene: 4. The CDR3 sequence is 13 residues long. Germline assignment: CDR1 SGHTS and CDR2 YDEGEE. CDR3 protein: CASSVGQRYGYTF. In DNA form, the CDR3 reads TGTGCCAGCAGCGTGGGACAGCGCTATGGCTACACCTTC.

The chain carries TRBV27 and TRBJ1-5, with D hard to call. The CDR3 loop spans 16 amino acids. The V and J ends lost 5 bases and 4 bases respectively, with 18 bases between them. Looked up from germline, CDR1 is MNHEY and CDR2 is SMNVEV (reference sequence). CDR3 nucleotide sequence: TGTGCCAGCAGTCGCGTGTTTCAGGCCCTAAATCAGCCCCAGCATTTT. This codes for CASSRVFQALNQPQHF.

The chain couples TRBV7-9 to TRBJ2-2; a weak D match, TRBD1 (6 bases). The CDR3 extends over 16 amino acids. Germline CDR1 is SEHNR and CDR2 is FQNEAQ (reference sequence). The V end lost 4 bases, the J end lost 4 bases, and 16 bases lay between the germline ends. CDR3 nucleotides: TGTGCCAGCAGCTCTACCCAGGACAGATCCACCGGGGAGCTGTTTTTT. Translating it yields CASSSTQDRSTGELFF.

V gene TRBV6-5 combines with J gene TRBJ1-5; 7 nucleotides match TRBD1. Unmatched junction bases numbered 12, after V lost 8 bases and J lost 5 bases. Per germline, CDR1 MNHEY and CDR2 SVGAGI. This CDR3 contains 15 residues. The CDR3 loop is CASRGLGQPYQPQHF. CDR3 nucleotide sequence: TGTGCCAGCCGGGGGCTGGGACAGCCTTATCAGCCCCAGCATTTT.

This clone was recorded once. This chain uses TRBV6-5 with TRBJ1-1; 8 bases agree with TRBD1. CDR1 is MNHEY, CDR2 SVGAGI, per germline. J gave up 7 bases and V 3 bases, and 4 bases lay outside the gene matches. This CDR3 contains 13 residues. The CDR3 DNA reads as TGTGCCAGCAGTTATGTGACAGGGGATGAAGCTTTCTTT. Its protein product is CASSYVTGDEAFF.

The chain links TRBV5-1 to TRBJ1-4, with D perhaps TRBD1 (5 bases). Germline-derived CDR1 and CDR2 are SGHRS and YFSETQ. The CDR3 totals 16 residues. V was clipped by 7 bases and J by 2 bases, with 18 bases between them. CDR3 bases: TGCGCCAGCCAGGAGGGACCCGGAAGGACTAATGAAAAACTGTTTTTT. Translating gives CASQEGPGRTNEKLFF.

This chain links TRBV19 with TRBJ2-1; the match to TRBD1 covers 12 bases. Trimming at V came to 5 bases and at J to 5 bases, leaving 10 bases not matched to a gene. The CDR3 runs 17 residues. The germline gives CDR1 LNHDA, CDR2 SQIVND (reference sequence). The CDR3 spells CASSPQPGTGGHNEQFF. The CDR3 DNA is TGTGCCAGTAGTCCCCAACCAGGGACAGGGGGCCACAATGAGCAGTTCTTC.

The rearrangement uses TRBV6-5 and TRBJ2-1; 7 bases fit TRBD2. Germline V gene sequence: CDR1 MNHEY, CDR2 SVGAGI. This CDR3 has 13 amino acids. The ends lost 10 bases at V and 10 bases at J; junction bases unmatched: 13. For the CDR3, the DNA is TGTGCCACCCTCGGGCGGGGGTGGGACGAGCAGTTCTTC. Protein product: CATLGRGWDEQFF.

This rearrangement joins TRBV19 to TRBJ1-2; 8 positions match TRBD1. Trimming cost V 4 bases and J 8 bases; bases outside gene matches: 6. CDR1 LNHDA and CDR2 SQIVND come from the germline V gene (reference sequence). This CDR3 has 13 amino acids. DNA for the CDR3: TGTGCCAGTAGTACGGACAGGGATCGCGGCTACACCTTC. This codes for CASSTDRDRGYTF.